These T cell receptor beta chains were read from a single sample in a study of Ad26.COV2.S vaccination and SARS-CoV-2 variants. Sequencing was performed with immunoSEQ multiplex PCR; in TCRdb, only in-frame clones are kept and a portion is missing. Of approximately 300,000 clones detected, around 81% appear once; the ten largest clones hold 2% to 2.5%. The input for sequencing was peripheral blood, taken in a trial of Ad26.COV2.S vaccine versus placebo. Receptors were obtained from a person between 18 and 65 years old who received the Ad26.COV2.S COVID-19 vaccine or a placebo. The CDR3 runs from the conserved cysteine through the conserved F or W. The D gene is left open where the match is weak. Part of the rows lack a size; the others show once, few, many or a class for expanded clones.

size: -
D: TRBD1
J: TRBJ1-2
V: TRBV29-1
DNA: TGCAGCGTTGAAGATCTCGACAGGGTCTCGTCCATAGGAGGCTACACCTTC
CDR3: CSVEDLDRVSSIGGYTF

size: -
D: TRBD2
J: TRBJ2-3
V: TRBV10-3
DNA: TGTGCCATCAGTGAGTCCGGAGCGGGGGGCACAGATACGCAGTATTTT
CDR3: CAISESGAGGTDTQYF

size: -
D: TRBD1
J: TRBJ1-1
V: TRBV2
DNA: TGTGCCAGCAAAACGGACAGGCTCGAAGCTTTCTTT
CDR3: CASKTDRLEAFF

size: -
D: -
J: TRBJ2-7
V: TRBV11-1
DNA: TGTGCCAGCAGACGCCCTACAGGGCCCGAGCAGTACTTC
CDR3: CASRRPTGPEQYF

size: once
D: -
J: TRBJ1-2
V: TRBV11-1
DNA: TGTGCCAGCAGCCCCGACCCCCGGGGAGAGGGCTACACCTTC
CDR3: CASSPDPRGEGYTF

size: -
D: TRBD1
J: TRBJ1-5
V: TRBV2
DNA: TGTGCCAGTTCCGGGACAGGTAATCAGCCCCAGCATTTT
CDR3: CASSGTGNQPQHF

size: -
D: TRBD2
J: TRBJ2-7
V: TRBV6-2/TRBV6-3
DNA: TGTGCCAGCAGTTACGCCCTAGCGGGGGGTTACTACGAGCAGTACTTC
CDR3: CASSYALAGGYYEQYF

size: -
D: -
J: TRBJ1-2
V: TRBV5-4
DNA: TGTGCCAGCAGCTTGGCGGGGGGACTCCTGAACTATGGCTACACCTTC
CDR3: CASSLAGGLLNYGYTF

size: -
D: -
J: TRBJ2-4
V: TRBV11-3
DNA: TGTGCCAGCAGCTTATTTGGCAGCGACATTCAGTACTTC
CDR3: CASSLFGSDIQYF

size: once
D: -
J: TRBJ1-5
V: TRBV11-1
DNA: TGTGCCAGCAGCTTAAATGGGGCAAGCAATCAGCCCCAGCATTTT
CDR3: CASSLNGASNQPQHF

size: -
D: -
J: TRBJ1-2
V: TRBV28
DNA: TGTGCCAGCAGTACTCGACAATACTTTAACACCTTC
CDR3: CASSTRQYFNTF

size: -
D: -
J: TRBJ2-3
V: TRBV5-5
DNA: TGTGCCAGCAGCCGCGGGGAAGGCACAGATACGCAGTATTTT
CDR3: CASSRGEGTDTQYF

size: -
D: -
J: TRBJ1-2
V: TRBV12-3/TRBV12-4
DNA: TGTGCCAGCAGTTTTGTTTCAACTTATGGCTACACCTTC
CDR3: CASSFVSTYGYTF

size: once
D: -
J: TRBJ2-7
V: TRBV14
DNA: TGTGCCAGCAGCCAACAGGGGGGGAACTACGAGCAGTACTTC
CDR3: CASSQQGGNYEQYF

size: -
D: -
J: TRBJ1-1
V: TRBV7-9
DNA: TGTGCCAGCAGCTTAGTGGGGGGCACTTCGGCTGAAGCTTTCTTT
CDR3: CASSLVGGTSAEAFF

size: -
D: -
J: TRBJ2-3
V: TRBV14
DNA: TGTGCCAGCAGCCAAAGGAGGGGAGGCACCACAGATACGCAGTATTTT
CDR3: CASSQRRGGTTDTQYF

size: -
D: TRBD2
J: TRBJ2-5
V: TRBV5-4
DNA: TGTGCCAGCAGTTCAGCGGGGTTCCAAGAGACCCAGTACTTC
CDR3: CASSSAGFQETQYF

size: -
D: TRBD1
J: TRBJ1-4
V: TRBV28
DNA: TGTGCCAGCAGCCCGCAACAGGGGGGGGACGATGAAAAACTGTTTTTT
CDR3: CASSPQQGGDDEKLFF

size: -
D: TRBD1
J: TRBJ1-4
V: TRBV30
DNA: TGTGCCTGGATCCGGACAGGGGTCGAGGAAAAACTGTTTTTT
CDR3: CAWIRTGVEEKLFF

size: once
D: -
J: TRBJ1-5
V: TRBV6-5
DNA: TGTGCCAGCAACCCCGGACGGAGCACCCAGCCCCAGCATTTT
CDR3: CASNPGRSTQPQHF

size: -
D: -
J: TRBJ2-3
V: TRBV20-1
DNA: TGCAGTGCTAGAGCAGATACGCAGTATTTT
CDR3: CSARADTQYF

size: -
D: -
J: TRBJ1-6
V: TRBV21-1
DNA: TGTGCCAGCAGCAAAGAGGGGAATTTGGATAATTCACCCCTCCACTTT
CDR3: CASSKEGNLDNSPLHF

size: once
D: -
J: TRBJ1-5
V: TRBV28
DNA: TGTGCCAGCAGTTTCCCAGGGACTGCTAACAATCAGCCCCAGCATTTT
CDR3: CASSFPGTANNQPQHF

size: -
D: -
J: TRBJ1-1
V: TRBV7-9
DNA: TGTGCCAGCAGCGAACAGGGAAAGGGGTCTGAAGCTTTCTTT
CDR3: CASSEQGKGSEAFF

size: -
D: -
J: TRBJ1-5
V: TRBV15
DNA: TGTGCCACCAGCAGAGGGGACGGTGGGGTTCAGCCCCAGCATTTT
CDR3: CATSRGDGGVQPQHF

size: -
D: -
J: TRBJ2-5
V: TRBV27
DNA: TGTGCCAGCAGTTTATATAAGTCCAGGGCAGAGACCCAGTACTTC
CDR3: CASSLYKSRAETQYF

size: -
D: -
J: TRBJ2-7
V: TRBV28
DNA: TGTGCCAGCAGTTTCCGATCTAGACCCTACGAGCAGTACTTC
CDR3: CASSFRSRPYEQYF

size: -
D: -
J: TRBJ2-5
V: TRBV2
DNA: TGTGCCAGCATGCTGGGCGAGACCCAGTACTTC
CDR3: CASMLGETQYF

size: -
D: -
J: TRBJ2-4
V: TRBV28
DNA: TGTGCCAGCAGTTCCCCGGCCCCGGACATTCAGTACTTC
CDR3: CASSSPAPDIQYF

size: -
D: -
J: TRBJ1-1
V: TRBV19
DNA: TGTGCCAGTAGCGGCAGATACACTGAAGCTTTCTTT
CDR3: CASSGRYTEAFF

size: -
D: -
J: TRBJ2-7
V: TRBV12-3/TRBV12-4
DNA: TGTGCCAGCAGTTTTTGGGAAGAGCAGTACTTC
CDR3: CASSFWEEQYF

size: -
D: -
J: TRBJ1-1
V: TRBV6-6
DNA: TGTGCCAGCAGTTATAGTCTTCTCGACACTGAAGCTTTCTTT
CDR3: CASSYSLLDTEAFF

size: -
D: TRBD2
J: TRBJ2-3
V: TRBV3-1/TRBV3-2
DNA: TGTGCCAGCAGTACAAAAGCGGGGGGTCTAGATACGCAGTATTTT
CDR3: CASSTKAGGLDTQYF

size: -
D: -
J: TRBJ2-5
V: TRBV2
DNA: TGTGCCAGCAGTGAAATTACGGTCCAAGAGACCCAGTACTTC
CDR3: CASSEITVQETQYF

size: -
D: -
J: TRBJ1-3
V: TRBV12-3/TRBV12-4
DNA: TGTGCCAGCACCCCCCCCGGGATAATGCCCATATATTTT
CDR3: CASTPPGIMPIYF

size: -
D: -
J: TRBJ2-5
V: TRBV7-9
DNA: TGTGCCAGCAGCGAGGTTGGAGGATCACAAGAGACCCAGTACTTC
CDR3: CASSEVGGSQETQYF

size: -
D: -
J: TRBJ1-1
V: TRBV19
DNA: TGTGCCAGTAGTCGCGGGCAGCTGAACACTGAAGCTTTCTTT
CDR3: CASSRGQLNTEAFF

size: -
D: -
J: TRBJ2-3
V: TRBV5-1
DNA: TGCGCCAGCAGCTTAAGAGCGACGCCAGATACGCAGTATTTT
CDR3: CASSLRATPDTQYF

size: -
D: TRBD1
J: TRBJ1-2
V: TRBV10-3
DNA: TGTGCCATCAGTGAGTCGGAGACAGGGTCTAACTATGGCTACACCTTC
CDR3: CAISESETGSNYGYTF

size: once
D: -
J: TRBJ2-5
V: TRBV19
DNA: TGTGCCAGCAGGGGATACCAAGAGACCCAGTACTTC
CDR3: CASRGYQETQYF

size: few
D: -
J: TRBJ1-2
V: TRBV7-9
DNA: TGTGCCAGCAGCTTACTGGGAGGGGAGAACACCTTC
CDR3: CASSLLGGENTF

size: -
D: TRBD1
J: TRBJ1-5
V: TRBV2
DNA: TGTGCCAGCACCCAGGACAGGGGGAACAATCAGCCCCAGCATTTT
CDR3: CASTQDRGNNQPQHF

size: -
D: TRBD1
J: TRBJ1-2
V: TRBV19
DNA: TGTGCCAGTACTCCCGGACAGGGGAACTATGGCTACACCTTC
CDR3: CASTPGQGNYGYTF

size: -
D: -
J: TRBJ1-2
V: TRBV2
DNA: TGTGCCAGCGCCCCGGGAACAGACTATGGCTACACCTTC
CDR3: CASAPGTDYGYTF

size: -
D: TRBD1
J: TRBJ1-5
V: TRBV5-1
DNA: TGCGCCAGCAGCTTGGAGGGGACAGGGCTTAATCAGCCCCAGCATTTT
CDR3: CASSLEGTGLNQPQHF

size: -
D: TRBD1
J: TRBJ1-2
V: TRBV11-2
DNA: TGTGCCAGCAGCTCCGGGACAGCCTATGGCTACACCTTC
CDR3: CASSSGTAYGYTF

size: -
D: TRBD1
J: TRBJ2-7
V: TRBV6-5
DNA: TGTGCCAGCTTGATTACAGGGGGCGGCGAGCAGTACTTC
CDR3: CASLITGGGEQYF

size: once
D: -
J: TRBJ2-3
V: TRBV9
DNA: TGTGCCAGCAGCGTAGAGGGGCGGAGCACAGATACGCAGTATTTT
CDR3: CASSVEGRSTDTQYF

size: -
D: -
J: TRBJ2-3
V: TRBV21-1
DNA: TGTGCCAGCAGCTCCAGCACAGATACGCAGTATTTT
CDR3: CASSSSTDTQYF

size: -
D: TRBD2
J: TRBJ2-3
V: TRBV20-1
DNA: TGCAGTGCTAGTTCTAGCGGGGCGGATACGCAGTATTTT
CDR3: CSASSSGADTQYF

size: -
D: -
J: TRBJ1-4
V: TRBV14
DNA: TGTGCCAGAAAACGAGGGAATCGCGAAAAACTGTTTTTT
CDR3: CARKRGNREKLFF

size: -
D: -
J: TRBJ2-7
V: TRBV4-1
DNA: TGCGCCAGCAGCCTCGGAAACAGGGTTCTCGAGCAGTACTTC
CDR3: CASSLGNRVLEQYF

size: -
D: -
J: TRBJ2-7
V: TRBV4-2
DNA: TGTGCCAGCAGCCAAGAATCCGTATCCTACGAGCAGTACTTC
CDR3: CASSQESVSYEQYF

size: -
D: TRBD1
J: TRBJ1-2
V: TRBV3-1/TRBV3-2
DNA: TGTGCCAGCAGGGGACAGGGCTTTTCCAATGGCTACACCTTC
CDR3: CASRGQGFSNGYTF

size: -
D: -
J: TRBJ2-3
V: TRBV12-3/TRBV12-4
DNA: TGTGCCAGCAGTTTCTCTCCAGATACGCAGTATTTT
CDR3: CASSFSPDTQYF

size: -
D: -
J: TRBJ2-3
V: TRBV18
DNA: TGTGCCAGCTCAAGGAATCCCACAGATACGCAGTATTTT
CDR3: CASSRNPTDTQYF